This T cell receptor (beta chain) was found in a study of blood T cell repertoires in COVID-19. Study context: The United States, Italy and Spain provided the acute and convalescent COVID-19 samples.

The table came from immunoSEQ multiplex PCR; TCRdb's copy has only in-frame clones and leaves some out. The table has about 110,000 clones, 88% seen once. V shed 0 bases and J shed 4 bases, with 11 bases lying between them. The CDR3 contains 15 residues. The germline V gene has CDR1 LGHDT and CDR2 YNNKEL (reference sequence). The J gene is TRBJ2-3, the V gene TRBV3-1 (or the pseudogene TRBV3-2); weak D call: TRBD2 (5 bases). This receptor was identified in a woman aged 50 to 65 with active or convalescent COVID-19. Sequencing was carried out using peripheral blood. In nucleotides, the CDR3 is TGTGCCAGCAGCCAAGAAAGTGGGAGTGCAGATACGCAGTATTTT. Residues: CASSQESGSADTQYF.